This is a list of T cell receptor beta chains from one sample in a study of cytomegalovirus exposure and HLA in healthy donors. The protocol was immunoSEQ multiplex PCR, while the TCRdb copy is restricted to in-frame clones and leaves out a portion. The specimen's table records some 120,000 clones. Sequencing input: PBMCs. All receptors come from a woman aged 55-69 years in good health and CMV-seronegative. The CDR3 runs from the conserved cysteine through the conserved F or W. A D gene is named only where the DNA matches it firmly.

TRBJ2-3 | . | TRBV19 | TGTGCCAGTAGTATAAGGGGGATCTTCACAGATACGCAGTATTTT | CASSIRGIFTDTQYF
TRBJ1-1 | . | TRBV29-1 | TGCAGCGTTGATGGGGGCTCCTTAACTGAAGCTTTCTTT | CSVDGGSLTEAFF
TRBJ1-6 | TRBD1 | TRBV7-8 | TGTGCCAGCAGCTTAGGACAGGGGACACCCCTCCACTTT | CASSLGQGTPLHF
TRBJ2-2 | . | TRBV21-1 | TGTGCCAGCAGCAATCACTCGAACACCGGGGAGCTGTTTTTT | CASSNHSNTGELFF
TRBJ2-7 | TRBD1 | TRBV2 | TGTGCCACTAAGGGTGGGACAGGGCGGTACGAGCAGTACTTC | CATKGGTGRYEQYF
TRBJ2-1 | TRBD1 | TRBV5-5 | TGTGCCAGCAGGCCGACCGGGACAGGGGACAATGAGCAGTTCTTC | CASRPTGTGDNEQFF
TRBJ1-2 | TRBD1 | TRBV2 | TGTGCCAGCAGTCCGTCCCGGGACAGCTCCTATGGCTACACCTTC | CASSPSRDSSYGYTF
TRBJ1-1 | TRBD1 | TRBV10-1 | TGCGCCAGCAGTGAGGCCGGGACAGTCACTGAAGCTTTCTTT | CASSEAGTVTEAFF
TRBJ2-3 | . | TRBV6-6 | TGTGCCAGCAGTTACCTAATTAGCCCGACAGTGGATACGCAGTATTTT | CASSYLISPTVDTQYF
TRBJ2-7 | . | TRBV28 | TGTGCCAGCAGTTTAGTCGCTGCGAGCTACGAGCAGTACTTC | CASSLVAASYEQYF
TRBJ1-5 | TRBD1 | TRBV19 | TGTGCCAGTAGCCTACACCGGGACAGGGGTAGTCAGCCCCAGCATTTT | CASSLHRDRGSQPQHF
TRBJ2-2 | . | TRBV4-2 | TGTGCCAGCAGCCATCCCGTGGGGACTCGTACCGGGGAGCTGTTTTTT | CASSHPVGTRTGELFF
TRBJ1-6 | TRBD1 | TRBV27 | TGTGCCAGCAGGACAGGGGGGTCACCCCTCCACTTT | CASRTGGSPLHF
TRBJ2-5 | . | TRBV28 | TGTGCCACTCGGGACTTGGGGGAGACCCAGTACTTC | CATRDLGETQYF
TRBJ1-1 | TRBD1 | TRBV18 | TGTGCCAGCTCCCTTGACAGGGCTGGAACTGAAGCTTTCTTT | CASSLDRAGTEAFF
TRBJ1-1 | . | TRBV5-1 | TGCGCCAGCAGCTTGGACGGGGGTAACACTGAAGCTTTCTTT | CASSLDGGNTEAFF
TRBJ2-5 | . | TRBV21-1 | TGTGCCAGCACCAGGAGTGGGAGGTCCCAGGAGACCCAGTACTTC | CASTRSGRSQETQYF
TRBJ2-5 | TRBD1 | TRBV12-5 | TGTGCTAGTGGTTTGTCAGGGACAGGGGCTTCCGAGACCCAGTACTTC | CASGLSGTGASETQYF
TRBJ2-5 | TRBD1 | TRBV27 | TGTGCCAGCATCACCCTTCGGGGACAGGGAAAGTACTTC | CASITLRGQGKYF
TRBJ1-6 | . | TRBV5-1 | TGCGCCAGCAGCGTTATTCCAGGCGAAGCCCTCCACTTT | CASSVIPGEALHF
TRBJ1-5 | TRBD1 | TRBV7-9 | TGTGCCAGCAGCCCGTGGACAGGGAATATTAATCAGCCCCAGCATTTT | CASSPWTGNINQPQHF
TRBJ2-2 | TRBD2 | TRBV7-9 | TGTGCCAGCAGCTTAGGTCTAGCGGGAGGTACCGGGGAGCTGTTTTTT | CASSLGLAGGTGELFF
TRBJ1-1 | . | TRBV20-1 | TGCAGTGCCGGGGACACTGAAGCTTTCTTT | CSAGDTEAFF
TRBJ2-2 | . | TRBV6-4 | TGTGCCAGCAGTGACTATAGGAGGTACACCGGGGAGCTGTTTTTT | CASSDYRRYTGELFF
TRBJ1-2 | TRBD1 | TRBV19 | TGTGCCATCACTACGCGGGACAGATCTGGCTACACCTTC | CAITTRDRSGYTF
TRBJ2-2 | . | TRBV6-7 | TGTGCCACTCCCCCGGAGGAGGGAGCGAACACCGGGGAGCTGTTTTTT | CATPPEEGANTGELFF
TRBJ2-3 | . | TRBV7-3 | TGTGCCAGCAGCCCAGGGGGGACAGATACGCAGTATTTT | CASSPGGTDTQYF
TRBJ1-5 | . | TRBV19 | TGTGCCAGTAAGGCCCTGGGGCTTCAGCCCCAGCATTTT | CASKALGLQPQHF
TRBJ2-2 | TRBD2 | TRBV11-2 | TGTGCCAGCTGCTGGGGACTAGCGGAGAACACCGGGGAGCTGTTTTTT | CASCWGLAENTGELFF
TRBJ2-2 | . | TRBV7-3 | TGTGCCAGCAGCCTCTCCTGGGCGGGACTGAACACCGGGGAGCTGTTTTTT | CASSLSWAGLNTGELFF
TRBJ2-2 | . | TRBV6-5 | TGTGCCAGCAGTTACTCAGGGGGAAAGAACACCGGGGAGCTGTTTTTT | CASSYSGGKNTGELFF
TRBJ2-2 | TRBD1 | TRBV11-3 | TGTGCCAGCAGCACCACAGGGGTGGCCGGGGAGCTGTTTTTT | CASSTTGVAGELFF
TRBJ1-3 | . | TRBV6-5 | TGTGCCAGCAGTTCCCGACAGATCTCTGGAAACACCATATATTTT | CASSSRQISGNTIYF
TRBJ2-5 | TRBD2 | TRBV6-1 | TGTGCCAGCAGTGAAGCGGGGGGGGTACTAGCGGAGACCCAGTACTTC | CASSEAGGVLAETQYF
TRBJ1-2 | TRBD1 | TRBV19 | TGTGCCAGTAGCGCAGGGGGCTATGGCTACACCTTC | CASSAGGYGYTF
TRBJ1-5 | . | TRBV28 | TGTGCCAGCGCCTTGAATCGGGCCCAGCATTTT | CASALNRAQHF
TRBJ2-2 | TRBD2 | TRBV10-3 | TGTGCCATCAGCAGGAGCGGGGTGAACACCGGGGAGCTGTTTTTT | CAISRSGVNTGELFF
TRBJ2-7 | TRBD2 | TRBV6-5 | TGTGCCAGCAGTTACTCTCTAGCGGGGAGCTCCTACGAGCAGTACTTC | CASSYSLAGSSYEQYF
TRBJ2-7 | . | TRBV10-1 | TGCGCCAGCAGTGTGAAGCAGGGCTACGAGCAGTACTTC | CASSVKQGYEQYF
TRBJ1-3 | TRBD1 | TRBV28 | TGTGCCAGCAGGCTACAGGGGTCAGGAAACACCATATATTTT | CASRLQGSGNTIYF
TRBJ2-7 | . | TRBV28 | TGTGCCAGCAGGGGGGGAGCAGGCCTTCTTTTCGCCTACGAGCAGTACTTC | CASRGGAGLLFAYEQYF
TRBJ1-1 | TRBD1 | TRBV18 | TGTGCCAGCTCACCACTCACAGGGGGCACTGAAGCTTTCTTT | CASSPLTGGTEAFF
TRBJ2-7 | . | TRBV27 | TGTGCCAGCAGTTTATCGGGGGCCTCCTACGAGCAGTACTTC | CASSLSGASYEQYF
TRBJ2-7 | TRBD1 | TRBV18 | TGTGCCAGCTCAACAGGGGTCTCCTACGAGCAGTACTTC | CASSTGVSYEQYF
TRBJ2-3 | TRBD1 | TRBV10-2 | TGCGCCAGCAGCACGCCAAGGGACAGGGGGCGAGATACGCAGTATTTT | CASSTPRDRGRDTQYF